This T cell receptor beta chain was documented in a study of monozygotic twins with inflammatory bowel disease. No sorting of T cells preceded isolation of total RNA from whole blood. TCRdb reprocessed the 5' RACE reads; each CDR3 protein has one entry and no DNA is given. With about 420,000 distinct CDR3 sequences in the sample, the ten largest clones hold 2% to 2.5%. The TCR comes from a human donor with ulcerative colitis or Crohn's disease, or a healthy co-twin of an affected twin (not recorded which). Specimen: blood.

CDR3: CASSLAEQFYGYTF. The rearrangement links TRBV5-5 to TRBJ1-2. The CDR3 has 14 amino acids. The germline gives CDR1 SGHKS, CDR2 YYEKEE (reference sequence).